This T cell receptor beta chain derives from a study of blood T cell repertoires in COVID-19. The assay was immunoSEQ multiplex PCR, and TCRdb's table has in-frame clones only and misses some. The sample has about 300,000 clones; nearly 90% are singletons. The CDR3 covers 13 residues. The ends were cut back, 6 bases at V and 7 bases at J, with 12 bases in the middle. Germline lookup yields CDR1 MNHEY and CDR2 SVGAGI. The chain recombines TRBV6-5 with TRBJ1-4, with D possibly matching TRBD1 (5 bases). This receptor was taken from a woman between 25 and 40 years old who had recovered from COVID-19. Sequencing was performed on PBMCs or T cells enriched from blood (not recorded which). CDR3 DNA sequence: TGTGCCAGCAGCACGATGGGGGGTGAAAAACTGTTTTTT. This codes for CASSTMGGEKLFF.